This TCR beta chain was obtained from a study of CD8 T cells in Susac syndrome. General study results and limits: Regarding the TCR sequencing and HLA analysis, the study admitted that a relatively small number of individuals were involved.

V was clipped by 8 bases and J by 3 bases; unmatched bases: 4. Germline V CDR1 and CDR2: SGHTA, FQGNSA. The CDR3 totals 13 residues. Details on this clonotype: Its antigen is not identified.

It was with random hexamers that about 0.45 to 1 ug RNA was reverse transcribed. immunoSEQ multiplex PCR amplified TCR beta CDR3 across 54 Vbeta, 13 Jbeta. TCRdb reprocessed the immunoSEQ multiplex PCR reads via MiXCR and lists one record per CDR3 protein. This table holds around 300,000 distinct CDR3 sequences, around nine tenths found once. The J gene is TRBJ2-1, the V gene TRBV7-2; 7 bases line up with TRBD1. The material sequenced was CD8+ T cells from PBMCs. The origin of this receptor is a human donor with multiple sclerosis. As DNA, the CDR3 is TGTGCCAGCCCGGGGACAGTCTACAATGAGCAGTTCTTC. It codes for CASPGTVYNEQFF.